This TCR beta chain was captured in a study of monozygotic twins with inflammatory bowel disease. The TCR libraries each used total RNA (around 4,000 ng per library). Reanalyzing the 5' RACE reads, TCRdb keeps one entry per CDR3 protein, without DNA. The sample yields more than 85,000 distinct CDR3 sequences, of which the top ten take up 12%. The germline gives CDR1 SEHNR, CDR2 FQNEAQ (reference sequence). The CDR3 covers 15 residues. To note about this clonotype: Its antigen is not known.

Study results and limitations: Clonotype overlap with others was lower in IBD patients than in healthy twins, a difference that was greatest with disease activity. Among T cells, the various subtypes were not distinguishable.

The chain carries TRBV7-9 and TRBJ1-2. What was sequenced was blood. The source of this sequence is a human donor with ulcerative colitis or Crohn's disease, or a healthy co-twin of an affected twin (not recorded which). The CDR3 spells CASSLVEIANYGYTF.